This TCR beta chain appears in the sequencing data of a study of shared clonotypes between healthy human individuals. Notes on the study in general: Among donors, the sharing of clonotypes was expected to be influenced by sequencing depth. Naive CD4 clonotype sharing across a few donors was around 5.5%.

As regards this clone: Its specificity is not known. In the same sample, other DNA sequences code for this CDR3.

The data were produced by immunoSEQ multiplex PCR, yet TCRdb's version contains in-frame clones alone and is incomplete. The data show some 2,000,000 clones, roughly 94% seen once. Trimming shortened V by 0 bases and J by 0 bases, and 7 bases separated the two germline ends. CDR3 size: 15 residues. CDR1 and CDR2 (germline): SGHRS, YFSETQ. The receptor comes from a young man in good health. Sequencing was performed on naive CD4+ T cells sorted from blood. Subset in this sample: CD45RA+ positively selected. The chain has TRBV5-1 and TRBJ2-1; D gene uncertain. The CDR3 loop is CASSLDGPSYNEQFF. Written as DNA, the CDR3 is TGCGCCAGCAGCTTGGACGGCCCCTCCTACAATGAGCAGTTCTTC.